This passage covers 4 T cell receptor beta chains from one sample sequenced in a study of T-cell memory formation after mild COVID-19. One entry per CDR3 protein results from TCRdb running MiXCR on the 5' RACE reads. The sample holds 45,000 to 50,000 distinct CDR3 sequences, 7% to 8% seen once. The sequenced material came from PBMCs or a T cell subset sorted from them (not recorded which). The receptors were sampled from a man aged 18 to 29 who had mild COVID-19 (a few samples of this study predate the infection). Cell type and time point are not known.

The V call is TRBV9, the J call TRBJ2-3; 14 bases agree with TRBD2. J gave up 6 bases and V 4 bases, and 7 bases lay outside the gene matches. Per germline, CDR1 SGDLS and CDR2 YYNGEE. This CDR3 has 16 amino acids. The CDR3 DNA reads TGTGCCAGCAGCAAGGGACTAGCGGGGGTCTTGGATACGCAGTATTTT. Amino acid sequence: CASSKGLAGVLDTQYF. Variable domain in full (rest from reference TRBV9 and TRBJ2-3): DSGVTQTPKHLITATGQRVTLRCSPRSGDLSVYWYQQSLDQGLQFLIQYYNGEERAKGNILERFSAQQFPDLHSELNLSSLELGDSALYFCASSKGLAGVLDTQYFGPGTRLTVL.

This clonotype was detected a few times. The CDR3 is CASSYSITETQYF. CDR3 DNA: TGTGCCAGCAGTTACAGTATAACAGAGACCCAGTACTTC. This chain connects TRBV6-5 to TRBJ2-5, with D hard to call. Germline-derived CDR1 and CDR2 are MNHEY and SVGAGI. Between the trimmed V and J ends, which lost 2 bases and 4 bases, there was a span of 8 bases. The CDR3 consists of 13 residues.

This clonotype was seen a few times. This chain joins TRBV12-3 or TRBV12-4 and TRBJ1-4, with 7 nucleotides matching TRBD1. The CDR3 sequence is 13 residues long. Germline trimming cut 5 bases from V and 8 bases from J; bases unmatched to any gene: 5. In DNA, the CDR3 is TGTGCCAGCAGTGACAGGGTAAAGGAAAAACTGTTTTTT. Protein product: CASSDRVKEKLFF.

This clonotype was detected a few times. The chain combines TRBV18 with TRBJ2-7, with a possible D match to TRBD1 (6 bases). This CDR3 is 14 amino acids long. Looked up from germline, CDR1 is KGHSH and CDR2 is LQKENI. Trimming pared 4 bases from V and 2 bases from J, leaving 12 bases between. The CDR3, as DNA: TGTGCCAGCTCACTACGGACAGTTCCCTACGAGCAGTACTTC. This gives the protein CASSLRTVPYEQYF. The entire variable domain, with the rest obtained from reference TRBV18 and TRBJ2-7, is as follows: NAGVMQNPRHLVRRRGQEARLRCSPMKGHSHVYWYRQLPEEGLKFMVYLQKENIIDESGMPKERFSAEFPKEGPSILRIQQVVRGDSAAYFCASSLRTVPYEQYFGPGTRLTVT.